This T cell receptor (beta chain) was captured by sequencing in a study of cytomegalovirus exposure and HLA in healthy donors. The study's findings and limits: Reports showed the classifier diagnosing cytomegalovirus status with high specificity and sensitivity.

Some clones are missing from TCRdb's copy, which holds only in-frame ones; the method was immunoSEQ multiplex PCR. The sample lists approximately 220,000 clones; over 80% were seen once. As to this clone: Its antigen is not identified.

The germline CDR1 and CDR2 sequences are SGHAT and FQNNGV. V lost 4 bases and J lost 0; bases outside the gene matches: 8. The CDR3 is made up of 16 amino acids. The V gene is TRBV11-2, the J gene TRBJ1-2, with 7 bases aligning to TRBD1. The receptor comes from a woman younger than 45 in good health and CMV-seropositive. Sequences were obtained from PBMCs. The CDR3 DNA follows: TGTGCCAGCAGCTCAAGACAGGGCCCGGCTAACTATGGCTACACCTTC. Protein sequence: CASSSRQGPANYGYTF.